The sequence of this T cell receptor (beta chain) was determined in a study of beta chain features in type 1 diabetes. This clone was detected only a few times. Every isolated RNA sample was fully reverse transcribed, so sequencing captured expressed TCRB transcripts. The table came from immunoSEQ multiplex PCR; TCRdb's copy has only in-frame clones and leaves some out. The sample has approximately 250,000 clones, less than 15% seen once. This CDR3 has 15 residues. The V segment lost 5 bases and the J segment 2 bases; nucleotides outside the gene matches: 5. Germline values: CDR1 SGHVS, CDR2 FNYEAQ. The clonotype was recovered from a woman in her thirties or forties in good health. The sequencing input was naive CD4+ T cells from blood. The chain recombines TRBV7-6 with TRBJ2-1, with 8 bases that match TRBD1. In nucleotides, the CDR3 is TGTGCCAGCAGCCCGCCACAGGGGGCCTACAATGAGCAGTTCTTC. Amino acids: CASSPPQGAYNEQFF.